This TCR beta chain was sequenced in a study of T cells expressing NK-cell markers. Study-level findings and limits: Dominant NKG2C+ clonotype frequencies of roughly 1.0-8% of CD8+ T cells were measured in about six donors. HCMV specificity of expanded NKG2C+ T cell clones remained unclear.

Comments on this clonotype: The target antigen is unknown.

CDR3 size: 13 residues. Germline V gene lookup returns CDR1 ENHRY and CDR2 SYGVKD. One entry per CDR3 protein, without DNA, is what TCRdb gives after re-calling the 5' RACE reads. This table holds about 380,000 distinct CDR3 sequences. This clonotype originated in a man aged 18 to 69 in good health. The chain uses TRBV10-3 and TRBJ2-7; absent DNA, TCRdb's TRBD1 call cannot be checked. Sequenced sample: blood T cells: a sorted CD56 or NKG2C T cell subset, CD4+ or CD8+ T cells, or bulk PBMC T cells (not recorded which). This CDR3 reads CATSGQGFYEQYF.